Sequencing of this TCR beta chain was carried out in a study of neoadjuvant anti-PD-1 for oral cavity cancer. Study at large: Non-progressing patients received a fourth nivolumab dose near day 43, then surgery on days 50-56.

Trimming removed 0 bases at V and 8 bases at J, with 12 bases between. The CDR3 length is 14 residues. Per the germline V gene, CDR1 is SGHRS and CDR2 is YFSETQ. Most PBMC samples had 400 to 550 ng input DNA in six replicates. The method was immunoSEQ multiplex PCR; TCRdb's version includes in-frame clones alone and lacks a portion of them. The table shows roughly 67,000 clones, with more than 70% occurring only once. Analysis of PBMCs was direct, with no culture step. Comments on this clone: As yet, its antigen is unknown.

Findings of the study overall: PBMC Gini-index clonality exceeded responders' in non-responders post-nivolumab.

The chain carries TRBV5-1 and TRBJ1-3; a possible D gene is TRBD1 (5 bases). This receptor was taken from a person aged 40 to 85 with oral cavity squamous cell carcinoma. The input for sequencing was PBMCs, taken before nivolumab (anti-PD-1) treatment. For the CDR3, the DNA is TGCGCCAGCAGCTTGGGGGGACTGTGGGACACCATATATTTT. It specifies CASSLGGLWDTIYF.